This T cell receptor (beta chain) was sequenced during a study of identical twins. This clonotype has a handful of counts. One entry per CDR3 protein, called by TCRdb with MiXCR from the 5' RACE reads. The data contain 1.5 million to 2 million distinct CDR3 sequences, under 35% of them singletons. The V and J ends lost 4 bases and 0 bases respectively, with 12 bases between them. The CDR3 spans 15 residues. CDR1 is SGHRS and CDR2 is YFSETQ in the germline V gene. The sequencing input was cord blood. The receptor's source is a newborn girl in good health. The chain couples TRBV5-1 to TRBJ2-3; no definite D call. The CDR3 region is CASSPSDRSTDTQYF. The CDR3 coding sequence is TGCGCCAGCAGCCCGAGCGACCGTAGCACAGATACGCAGTATTTT.